This TCR beta chain is from a study of T cells after yellow fever vaccination. Only a few counts were recorded for this clonotype. V was clipped by 6 bases and J by 1 base, with 24 bases between them. The CDR3 has 18 amino acids. Germline lookup yields CDR1 MNHNY and CDR2 SVGAGI (reference sequence). TCRdb processed the 5' RACE reads anew with MiXCR; each CDR3 protein has one entry. The data contain some 200,000 distinct CDR3 sequences, 3.2% of them singletons. The V call is TRBV6-6, the J call TRBJ1-1; D is possibly TRBD1 (5 bases). This sequence originates from a man aged 18 to 30 who received the YFV17D yellow fever vaccine. The sequences come from CD4+ T cells sorted from PBMCs, collected 10 days after the yellow fever booster vaccination. The CDR3 is CASRHSSEPGLENTEAFF. In nucleotides, the CDR3 is TGTGCCAGCAGGCATTCATCCGAACCGGGACTCGAGAACACTGAAGCTTTCTTT.